This T cell receptor beta chain was found in a study of cytotoxic CD8 clonotypes in ibrutinib-treated CLL. Profiling relied on immunoSEQ multiplex PCR, and the TCRdb table lists in-frame clones only, not all of them. This sample yields 120,000 to 150,000 clones, of which 80% to 95% are seen a single time; 11% belongs to the top ten. CDR3 size: 14 residues. The germline V and J ends were trimmed by 0 bases and 5 bases, with 10 bases remaining between them. Per the germline V gene, CDR1 is MNHEY and CDR2 is SVGAGI. The input for sequencing was PBMCs, taken after 12 months of ibrutinib treatment. This chain links TRBV6-5 with TRBJ1-1, with D uncertain. The source of this sequence is a human donor with chronic lymphocytic leukemia. The CDR3 nucleotides read TGTGCCAGCAGTTACTCGAGGCTGGGGACTGAAGCTTTCTTT. It yields the protein CASSYSRLGTEAFF.